This TCR beta chain was recorded in a study of blood T cells in healthy people across ages. A J-beta primer mix and a sample-barcoded 5' primer were used in a second PCR of roughly 6 to 11 cycles. Sequencing of every sample gave 2.5 million or more CDR3-containing paired-end reads. A single record per CDR3 protein comes from TCRdb applying MiXCR to the 5' RACE reads. Among around 1.1 million distinct CDR3 sequences listed, approximately 38% were seen once. Trimming removed 0 bases from V and 11 bases from J, with 19 bases in between. The CDR3 runs to 14 residues. CDR1 and CDR2 from the germline V gene are DFQATT and SNEGSKA (reference sequence).

The receptor's source is a young man in good health. The J gene is TRBJ1-2, the V gene TRBV20-1, with TRBD1 as a possible D gene (5 bases). The sample consisted of blood. Here the CDR3 reads CSARDRLGTSSYTF. CDR3 in DNA: TGCAGTGCTAGAGATCGACTGGGGACGAGTTCGTACACCTTC.